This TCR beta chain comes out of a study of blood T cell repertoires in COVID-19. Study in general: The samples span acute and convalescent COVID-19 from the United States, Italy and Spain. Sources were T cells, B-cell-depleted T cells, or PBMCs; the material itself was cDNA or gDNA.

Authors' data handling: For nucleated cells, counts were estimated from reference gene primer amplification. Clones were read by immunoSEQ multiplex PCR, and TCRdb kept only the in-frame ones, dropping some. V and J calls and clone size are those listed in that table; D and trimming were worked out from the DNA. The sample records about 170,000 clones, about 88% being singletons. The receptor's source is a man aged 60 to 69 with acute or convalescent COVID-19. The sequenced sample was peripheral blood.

In DNA form, the CDR3 reads TGCGCCAGCAGCTTGGAAGGGGGCGGTCAGCCCCAGCATTTT. Amino acid sequence: CASSLEGGGQPQHF. The chain links TRBV5-1 to TRBJ1-5, with 7 bases aligning to TRBD1. The CDR3 length is 14 residues. The J segment lost 6 bases and the V segment lost 0 bases, leaving 3 bases of the junction unmatched. CDR1 SGHRS and CDR2 YFSETQ come from the germline V gene.